These 7 T cell receptor beta chains were all obtained from the same sample, sequenced in a study of T-cell memory formation after mild COVID-19. Using its own MiXCR run on the 5' RACE reads, TCRdb lists one record per CDR3 protein. The table includes 400,000 to 500,000 distinct CDR3 sequences, roughly 18% detected once. Sequenced: PBMCs or a T cell subset sorted from them (not recorded which). Receptors were obtained from a man aged 18-30 years who had mild COVID-19 (a few samples of this study predate the infection). Cell type and time point are not known.

The J gene is TRBJ2-1, the V gene TRBV5-1; D is unclear. The CDR3 is made up of 12 amino acids. CDR1 is SGHRS and CDR2 is YFSETQ in the germline V gene. V lost 0 bases and J 9 bases, leaving 7 bases between the germline ends. For the CDR3, the DNA is TGCGCCAGCAGCTTGGAGGCCCTTGAGCAGTTCTTC. It codes for CASSLEALEQFF.

The rearrangement joins TRBV2 to TRBJ1-4; 7 bases match TRBD1. This CDR3 is built from 15 residues. Germline V gene lookup returns CDR1 SNHLY and CDR2 FYNNEI. The trim removed 7 bases at V and 5 bases at J, leaving 10 bases unmatched. The CDR3, as DNA: TGTGCCAGCAAAAGCCTCGGGACAGCCAATGAAAAACTGTTTTTT. This gives the protein CASKSLGTANEKLFF.

The J gene is TRBJ2-5, the V gene TRBV7-9; either TRBD1 or TRBD2 may fit D (5 bases each). CDR1 and CDR2 (germline): SEHNR, FQNEAQ (reference sequence). Trimming cost V 5 bases and J 2 bases, with 12 bases left between them. The CDR3 extends over 14 amino acids. The CDR3 nucleotides are TGTGCCAGCAGCCCCACTAGGGGACAAGAGACCCAGTACTTC. It yields the protein CASSPTRGQETQYF.

The gene calls are TRBV2 and TRBJ1-1, with no clear D. The CDR3 extends over 13 amino acids. Trimming took 8 bases from V and 1 from J, leaving 11 bases between them. Per the germline V gene, CDR1 is SNHLY and CDR2 is FYNNEI. The CDR3 protein is CASGSQANTEAFF. The DNA for the CDR3 is TGTGCCAGCGGATCCCAAGCGAACACTGAAGCTTTCTTT. The variable domain in full, with the rest retrieved from reference TRBV2 and TRBJ1-1, is EPEVTQTPSHQVTQMGQEVILRCVPISNHLYFYWYRQILGQKVEFLVSFYNNEISEKSEIFDDQFSVERPDGSNFTLKIRSTKLEDSAMYFCASGSQANTEAFFGQGTRLTVV.

J is TRBJ1-1 and V is TRBV6-2 or TRBV6-3; a possible D gene is TRBD1 (5 bases). Germline V lookup: CDR1 MNHEY, CDR2 SVGEGT. The CDR3 length is 13 residues. V lost 6 bases and J 6 bases, leaving 14 bases between the germline ends. CDR3 in DNA: TGTGCCAGCAGAAAACAGGTTAGAGCTGAAGCTTTCTTT. This codes for CASRKQVRAEAFF.

The chain links TRBV5-1 to TRBJ2-5, with D perhaps matching TRBD1 or TRBD2 (5 bases each). This CDR3 spans 14 amino acids. Germline V lookup: CDR1 SGHRS, CDR2 YFSETQ. V was clipped by 1 base and J by 4 bases, with 11 bases between them. The CDR3 sequence is CASSLLTGGETQYF. In DNA form, the CDR3 reads TGCGCCAGCAGCTTGTTAACTGGGGGAGAGACCCAGTACTTC.

The chain recombines TRBV15 with TRBJ1-6; D is possibly TRBD1 (6 bases). Trimming cost V 0 bases and J 7 bases, with 10 bases left between them. CDR1 is LNHNV and CDR2 is YYDKDF in the germline V gene (reference sequence). The CDR3 length is 15 residues. In DNA, the CDR3 is TGTGCCACCAGCAGAGAGGGACAACAAAATTCACCCCTCCACTTT. This sequence encodes CATSREGQQNSPLHF.